The sequence of this TCR beta chain was determined in a study of control samples from healthy donors and cancer patients. This CDR3 region has 14 residues. From germline, CDR1 is LNHNV and CDR2 YYDKDF (reference sequence). Germline trimming cut 5 bases from V and 6 bases from J; bases unmatched to any gene: 7. Using immunoSEQ multiplex PCR, the repertoire was profiled, and TCRdb retains in-frame clones only, with some absent. The sample records roughly 120,000 clones, roughly 89% being singletons. The sequenced material came from blood. The chain is built from TRBV15 and TRBJ1-2, with 9 bases that match TRBD1. The sequence derives from a man aged 25-45 years in good health. The CDR3 protein is CATSLKDRGDGYTF. The CDR3 bases are TGTGCCACCAGCTTGAAAGACAGGGGGGATGGCTACACCTTC.